This TCR beta chain was recovered during a study of Graves' ophthalmopathy and Graves' hyperthyroidism. Study in general: Before any treatment was given, at initial diagnosis, peripheral blood was collected.

Ten or more counts support this clonotype. The germline gives CDR1 MNHNS, CDR2 SASEGT. This CDR3 is built from 15 residues. Between the trimmed V and J ends, which lost 6 bases and 4 bases, there was a span of 16 bases. Amplification of TCR beta CDR3 regions used RNA transcripts. The library came from an HTBI-primed first-round RT-PCR and a second-round multiplex PCR. TCRdb ran MiXCR on the multiplex PCR reads and lists one entry per CDR3 protein. There are about 400,000 distinct CDR3 sequences in the sample; 15% to 20% occur only once, and roughly 1.6% lies in the top ten. The chain is built from TRBV6-1 and TRBJ1-5; possible D gene TRBD1, 5 bases. The clonotype was recovered from a woman between 18 and 29 years old with Graves' ophthalmopathy. The sequenced material came from peripheral blood. The DNA of the CDR3 is TGTGCCAGCAGGGGGGTTAGGTTGAAAAATCAGCCCCAGCATTTT. It specifies CASRGVRLKNQPQHF.